This T cell receptor beta chain was profiled in a study of T cell repertoires in cytomegalovirus infection. Study in general: TCR beta signatures that were public indicated CMV infection and matching HLA type. General study results and limits: CMV-specific TCR beta clonotypes restricted by HLA-C were the ones dominating the ex vivo response.

At least ten counts were recorded for this clonotype. Its antigen is unidentified. TCRdb re-derived calls from the reads in MiXCR, one entry per CDR3 protein. In the table there are 450,000 to 550,000 distinct CDR3 sequences, about 17% of which are singletons. The germline CDR1 and CDR2 sequences are MNHEY and SMNVEV (reference sequence). The CDR3 totals 15 residues. With 5 bases removed from V and 0 bases from J, the gap between germline ends came to 13 bases. The sample consisted of CD8+ T cells from PBMCs. The sequence came from a human donor in good health (CMV status not recorded). Some clones in this sample may be carry-over from other donors' samples. This sequence joins TRBV27 and TRBJ1-1; possible D gene TRBD1, 5 bases. CDR3 DNA: TGTGCCAGCAGTCCCCTACAGGCCATGAACACTGAAGCTTTCTTT. Translating it yields CASSPLQAMNTEAFF.